Here is one TCR beta chain with its context. Its antigen is currently unknown. The data originate from a study of OX40 agonist ivuxolimab in advanced cancers. Turning to the study itself: Patients in dose escalation had liver, melanoma, kidney or head and neck cancers. Earlier anti-PD-1, anti-PD-L1 or anti-CTLA-4 therapy was permitted; around 40% had received some. The study, taken as a whole, reports: At doses 0.1 to 3.0 mg/kg, CD4+ and CD8+ clones expanded. Partial responders receiving 0.1-3.0 mg/kg showed among the lowest clonal expansion.

Libraries were prepared by immunoSEQ multiplex PCR; TCRdb keeps only in-frame clonotypes and omits some of them. In the table there are 100,000 to 120,000 clones, about 91% of which are singletons. Germline V gives CDR1 MGHDK, CDR2 SYGVNS. The CDR3 consists of 14 residues. The ends were cut back, 1 base at V and 5 bases at J, with 11 bases in the middle. The V call is TRBV25-1, the J call TRBJ2-5, with D perhaps TRBD2 (5 bases). This TCR was sampled from an adult with an advanced solid tumor such as melanoma, head and neck, liver or kidney cancer. This specimen consisted of CD4+ or CD8+ T cells sorted from blood, obtained in a trial of the OX40 agonist ivuxolimab. The CDR3 DNA follows: TGTGCCAGCAGTGAATGGGATGGCGGGGAGACCCAGTACTTC. Translated: CASSEWDGGETQYF.